These 22 T cell receptor beta chains came from one sample sequenced in a study of blood T cell repertoires in COVID-19. Measured with immunoSEQ multiplex PCR; TCRdb has only the in-frame clones, and not every one. Of under 95,000 clones listed, 75% to 90% were seen once; the top ten hold about 19%. Sequenced material: peripheral blood. The receptors come from a woman over 75 with acute or convalescent COVID-19.

This clone was seen a single time. The gene calls are TRBV28 and TRBJ2-2; D is ambiguous. This CDR3 is built from 14 residues. CDR1 is MDHEN, CDR2 SYDVKM, per germline. Between the trimmed V and J ends, which lost 3 bases and 1 base, there was a span of 6 bases. CDR3 amino acids: CASSLVGNTGELFF. The DNA for the CDR3 is TGTGCCAGCAGTTTGGTCGGGAACACCGGGGAGCTGTTTTTT.

The V call is TRBV6-1, the J call TRBJ1-5; D is unclear. The CDR3 has 16 residues. V was shortened by 1 base and J by 1 base, with 11 bases between the two germline ends. From germline, CDR1 is MNHNS and CDR2 SASEGT. The CDR3 region is CASSEGGWVSNQPQHF. The CDR3 nucleotides are TGTGCCAGCAGTGAAGGAGGGTGGGTAAGCAATCAGCCCCAGCATTTT.

V and J are TRBV5-1 and TRBJ2-5; TRBD1 is a possible D gene (6 bases). Germline CDR1 SGHRS, CDR2 YFSETQ. The CDR3 has 18 amino acids. The germline V and J ends were trimmed by 0 bases and 2 bases, with 20 bases remaining between them. For the CDR3, the DNA is TGCGCCAGCAGCTTGGCCATCGGGGCAGGGGTGGCTCAAGAGACCCAGTACTTC. Its protein product is CASSLAIGAGVAQETQYF.

V gene TRBV7-3 combines with J gene TRBJ2-7; 9 bases agree with TRBD1. The J segment lost 4 bases and the V segment lost 6 bases, leaving 10 bases of the junction unmatched. The length of the CDR3 is 15 residues. Germline V gene sequence: CDR1 SGHTA, CDR2 FQGTGA. CDR3 coding DNA: TGTGCCAGCAGGTTATCCGGGACAGGGAGGTACGAGCAGTACTTC. This codes for CASRLSGTGRYEQYF.

The chain has TRBV5-1 and TRBJ1-2; D perhaps matches TRBD1 (5 bases). The CDR3 sequence is 13 residues long. Germline V lookup: CDR1 SGHRS, CDR2 YFSETQ. Trimming cost V 3 bases and J 1 base, with 7 bases left between them. The CDR3 is CASSSTVNYGYTF. The DNA of the CDR3 is TGCGCCAGCAGCTCGACAGTTAACTATGGCTACACCTTC. Full variable domain (rest looked up from reference TRBV5-1 and TRBJ1-2): KAGVTQTPRYLIKTRGQQVTLSCSPISGHRSVSWYQQTPGQGLQFLFEYFSETQRNKGNFPGRFSGRQFSNSRSEMNVSTLELGDSALYLCASSSTVNYGYTFGSGTRLTVV.

This chain joins TRBV19 and TRBJ2-3; 10 bases map to TRBD2. Germline CDR1 and CDR2: LNHDA and SQIVND (reference sequence). Trimming at V came to 5 bases and at J to 4 bases, leaving 3 bases not matched to a gene. This CDR3 spans 14 amino acids. Here the CDR3 DNA reads TGTGCCAGTAGTTCTAGCGGGGGACCAGATACGCAGTATTTT. This gives the protein CASSSSGGPDTQYF. Drawing the rest from reference TRBV19 and TRBJ2-3, the complete variable domain is DGGITQSPKYLFRKEGQNVTLSCEQNLNHDAMYWYRQDPGQGLRLIYYSQIVNDFQKGDIAEGYSVSREKKESFPLTVTSAQKNPTAFYLCASSSSGGPDTQYFGPGTRLTVL.

The genes are TRBV27 and TRBJ1-5, with D possibly matching TRBD1 (5 bases). CDR3 size: 14 residues. Germline V gene lookup returns CDR1 MNHEY and CDR2 SMNVEV (reference sequence). The germline V and J ends were trimmed by 2 bases and 5 bases, with 10 bases remaining between them. This CDR3 is CASSLTWGDQPQHF. The CDR3 DNA is TGTGCCAGCAGTTTAACATGGGGGGATCAGCCCCAGCATTTT.

The chain joins TRBV6-5 to TRBJ2-7; 9 bases map to TRBD1. This CDR3 contains 13 residues. Germline trimming cut 6 bases from V and 3 bases from J; bases unmatched to any gene: 3. The germline V gene encodes CDR1 MNHEY and CDR2 SVGAGI. The CDR3 protein is CASRKTGGYEQYF. For the CDR3, the DNA is TGTGCCAGCAGGAAGACAGGGGGCTACGAGCAGTACTTC.

This clone was counted once. The genes are TRBV7-8 and TRBJ1-3; D not resolved. CDR1 SGHVS and CDR2 FQNEAQ come from the germline V gene. This CDR3 region has 13 residues. Trimming cost V 3 bases and J 3 bases, with 6 bases left between them. The CDR3 spells CASSFLFGNTIYF. CDR3 nucleotide sequence: TGTGCCAGCAGCTTTCTGTTTGGAAACACCATATATTTT.

This chain connects TRBV6-5 to TRBJ1-6; no firm D call. Trimming took 6 bases from V and 1 from J, leaving 10 bases between them. Germline CDR1 and CDR2: MNHEY and SVGAGI. The CDR3 is 15 residues long. CDR3: CASRLPGSYNSPLHF. DNA of the CDR3: TGTGCCAGCAGATTGCCGGGGTCCTATAATTCACCCCTCCACTTT.

This clone was recorded only once. The chain joins TRBV7-3 to TRBJ2-1; possibly TRBD1 for D (6 bases). The germline V gene has CDR1 SGHTA and CDR2 FQGTGA. This CDR3 spans 15 amino acids. Deletions cut 5 bases from V and 6 bases from J, with 17 bases between. DNA for the CDR3: TGTGCCAGCAGCGATTCCGGATTACAGGGCAATGAGCAGTTCTTC. Amino acid sequence: CASSDSGLQGNEQFF.

V gene TRBV7-6 combines with J gene TRBJ2-7; D is perhaps TRBD1 (5 bases). The CDR3 length is 14 residues. Germline assignment: CDR1 SGHVS and CDR2 FNYEAQ. Trimming left V 5 bases short and J 2 bases short, with 13 bases between. The CDR3 coding sequence is TGTGCCAGCAGCCCTACAGGTGGGGCCTACGAGCAGTACTTC. This translates into CASSPTGGAYEQYF.

This clone was detected only a few times. The V gene is TRBV5-4, the J gene TRBJ1-1; D possibly corresponds to TRBD1 (6 bases). V gave up 3 bases and J gave up 0 bases, with 9 bases separating them. This CDR3 is built from 14 residues. Looked up from germline, CDR1 is SGHNT and CDR2 is YYREEE (reference sequence). In DNA, the CDR3 is TGTGCCAGCAGCTCTGGACAGATGAACACTGAAGCTTTCTTT. This translates into CASSSGQMNTEAFF.

V is TRBV27 and J is TRBJ1-5; possibly TRBD1 for D (5 bases). The length of the CDR3 is 14 residues. Germline V CDR1 and CDR2: MNHEY, SMNVEV (reference sequence). Trimming pared 2 bases from V and 3 bases from J, leaving 8 bases between. The DNA for the CDR3 is TGTGCCAGCAGTTTAGAAGGGGTCAATCAGCCCCAGCATTTT. As protein: CASSLEGVNQPQHF.

The V and J genes are TRBV20-1 and TRBJ2-1; 8 bases fit TRBD2. Germline V lookup: CDR1 DFQATT, CDR2 SNEGSKA (reference sequence). V lost 3 bases to trimming and J lost 8 bases; unmatched junction nucleotides: 9. The CDR3 is made up of 14 amino acids. As DNA, the CDR3 is TGCAGTGCTAGTAGGTCAGCGGGGGCCGATGAGCAGTTCTTC. Translating it yields CSASRSAGADEQFF.

The chain uses TRBV5-6 and TRBJ2-3; 8 nucleotides align to TRBD1. The junction had 4 bases not matched to a gene; V was cut back by 4 bases and J by 3 bases. The CDR3 extends over 14 amino acids. From germline, CDR1 is SGHDT and CDR2 YYEEEE. The CDR3 DNA reads TGTGCCAGCAGCCTATGGACAGGGACAGATACGCAGTATTTT. This encodes CASSLWTGTDTQYF.

The rearrangement joins TRBV9 to TRBJ1-2, with TRBD1 matching 8 bases. Germline lookup yields CDR1 SGDLS and CDR2 YYNGEE. CDR3 length equals 11 residues. V lost 3 bases and J lost 14; bases outside the gene matches: 6. CDR3 bases: TGTGCCAGCAGCGATGGACAGGGTTTAACCTTC. As protein: CASSDGQGLTF.

V gene TRBV9 combines with J gene TRBJ1-3, with D perhaps TRBD1 (5 bases). Germline lookup yields CDR1 SGDLS and CDR2 YYNGEE. Trimming pared 4 bases from V and 0 bases from J, leaving 11 bases between. The CDR3 contains 15 residues. The CDR3 loop reads CASSRDRSSGNTIYF. CDR3 DNA: TGTGCCAGCAGCAGAGACAGATCCTCTGGAAACACCATATATTTT.

The sample holds one count of this clone. The genes are TRBV7-2 and TRBJ2-7; TRBD2 is a possible D gene (7 bases). The CDR3 is 14 residues long. Germline loops: CDR1 SGHTA, CDR2 FQGNSA. Trimming cost V 7 bases and J 6 bases, with 19 bases left between them. CDR3 coding DNA: TGTGCCAGCAAGCCCGGGGGGCGCTACTCCGAGCAGTACTTC. Its protein product is CASKPGGRYSEQYF.

This chain uses TRBV25-1 with TRBJ1-1, with 8 bases that match TRBD1. J gave up 6 bases and V 6 bases, and 9 bases lay outside the gene matches. The CDR3 totals 14 residues. CDR1 is MGHDK and CDR2 is SYGVNS in the germline V gene. The CDR3 here is CASRLAGGYSEAFF. The CDR3 DNA follows: TGTGCCAGCAGGCTGGCAGGGGGCTACTCTGAAGCTTTCTTT.

This clone turned up a few times. The chain joins TRBV5-4 to TRBJ2-7, with 9 positions matching TRBD1. This CDR3 has 14 residues. V lost 4 bases to trimming and J lost 6 bases; unmatched junction nucleotides: 8. Germline assignment: CDR1 SGHNT and CDR2 YYREEE (reference sequence). CDR3 nucleotides: TGTGCCAGCAGCCGGACCCGGGACAGGGTCGAGCAGTACTTC. Translated, it gives CASSRTRDRVEQYF.

The gene calls are TRBV19 and TRBJ2-1; the match to TRBD2 covers 11 bases. V lost 7 bases, J lost 2 bases, and 4 bases stayed unmatched. Germline V gene lookup returns CDR1 LNHDA and CDR2 SQIVND (reference sequence). This CDR3 comprises 15 residues. The CDR3 region has the DNA TGTGCCAGTACCCGTAGCGGGGGGGCCTACAATGAGCAGTTCTTC. Residues: CASTRSGGAYNEQFF.